These 8 T cell receptor beta chains came from one sample sequenced in a study of CD4+ T cells in melanoma (dated 2022 in TCRdb). Library method: the immunoSEQ multiplex PCR assay. Held by TCRdb, this immuneACCESS table contains in-frame sequences only and omits some clones. Under half of the omission traces to an unresolved V gene where checked; the cause of the rest is unknown. The sample table records about 140,000 clones; approximately 91% of these occur just once. The top ten clones comprise 1.5% to 1.7% of the sample. The receptors originated from a human donor with melanoma.

The chain joins TRBV29-1 to TRBJ2-3; TRBD1 agrees at 9 bases. Germline V gene lookup returns CDR1 SQVTM and CDR2 ANQGSEA. This CDR3 has 14 residues. Trimming took 7 bases from V and 6 from J; bases not matched to a gene: 11. CDR3 protein: CSGFAGQGMDTQYF. The CDR3 DNA sequence: TGCAGCGGTTTTGCGGGACAGGGAATGGATACGCAGTATTTT.

The chain is built from TRBV28 and TRBJ1-1, with D maybe TRBD1 (6 bases). Germline CDR1 reads MDHEN; CDR2 reads SYDVKM. V shed 2 bases and J shed 7 bases, with 14 bases lying between them. The CDR3 sequence is 14 residues long. The chain's CDR3 is CASSLGGDRNEAFF. Here the CDR3 DNA reads TGTGCCAGCAGTTTAGGCGGTGACAGGAATGAAGCTTTCTTT.

The genes are TRBV6-1 and TRBJ2-7; D remains unclear. The CDR3 is 13 residues long. V lost 7 bases to trimming and J lost 7 bases, with 17 bases between them. CDR1 and CDR2 (germline): MNHNS, SASEGT. The CDR3 DNA reads TGTGCCAGCACCGGCCCCCTGTCTGAGGAGCAGTACTTC. This translates into CASTGPLSEEQYF.

V gene TRBV15 combines with J gene TRBJ2-7; 12 nucleotides line up with TRBD1. V shed 0 bases and J 2 bases; nucleotides not matched to a gene: 5. This CDR3 contains 17 residues. In germline, CDR1 is LNHNV, CDR2 YYDKDF (reference sequence). Here the CDR3 reads CATSRDPGQGATYEQYF. The CDR3 nucleotides are TGTGCCACCAGCAGAGATCCGGGACAGGGGGCGACCTACGAGCAGTACTTC.

The gene calls are TRBV7-3 and TRBJ2-3, with TRBD2 as a possible D gene (7 bases). The CDR3 totals 16 residues. Trimming removed 2 bases at V and 2 bases at J, with 14 bases between. The germline V gene has CDR1 SGHTA and CDR2 FQGTGA. CDR3 nucleotides: TGTGCCAGCAGCTTACTTGGTGGGGGGGCCACAGATACGCAGTATTTT. This sequence encodes CASSLLGGGATDTQYF.

The rearrangement links TRBV27 to TRBJ1-5; 7 positions agree with TRBD1. J gave up 7 bases and V 3 bases, and 12 bases lay outside the gene matches. This CDR3 has 16 residues. Germline lookup yields CDR1 MNHEY and CDR2 SMNVEV (reference sequence). For the CDR3, the DNA is TGTGCCAGCAGTTTTAGGTACAGGGGTGCAGGGCAGCCCCAGCATTTT. Amino acid sequence: CASSFRYRGAGQPQHF.

The chain carries TRBV4-1 and TRBJ2-7, with D possibly matching TRBD1 (7 bases). CDR3 length: 15 residues. V was clipped by 5 bases and J by 1 base, with 15 bases between them. Germline V gives CDR1 MGHRA, CDR2 YSYEKL. This CDR3 is CASSVAAGQSYEQYF. The CDR3 nucleotides are TGCGCCAGCAGCGTAGCCGCGGGACAGTCCTACGAGCAGTACTTC.

This clone was seen just once. The chain has TRBV9 and TRBJ2-7, with D perhaps matching TRBD2 (5 bases). Germline V gives CDR1 SGDLS, CDR2 YYNGEE. V was pared by 4 bases and J by 2 bases, with 19 bases between. The CDR3 runs to 16 residues. The CDR3 bases are TGTGCCAGCAGCCCTGCCTCGGGGAAAGTTACCTACGAGCAGTACTTC. Its translation: CASSPASGKVTYEQYF.